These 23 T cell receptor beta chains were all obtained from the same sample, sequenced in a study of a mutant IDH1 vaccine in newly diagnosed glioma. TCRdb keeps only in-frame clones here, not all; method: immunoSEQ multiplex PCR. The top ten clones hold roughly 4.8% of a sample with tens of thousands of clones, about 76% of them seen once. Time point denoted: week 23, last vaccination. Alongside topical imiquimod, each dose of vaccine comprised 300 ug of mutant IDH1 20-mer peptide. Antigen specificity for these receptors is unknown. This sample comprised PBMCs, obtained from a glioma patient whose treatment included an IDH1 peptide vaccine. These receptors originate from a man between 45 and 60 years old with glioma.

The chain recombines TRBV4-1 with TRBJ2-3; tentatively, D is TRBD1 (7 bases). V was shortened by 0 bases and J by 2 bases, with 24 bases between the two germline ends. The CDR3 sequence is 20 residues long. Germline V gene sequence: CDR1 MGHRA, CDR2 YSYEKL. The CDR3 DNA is TGCGCCAGCAGCCAAGAATCCCTACCCCGGAGGGGGCGCGACACAGATACGCAGTATTTT. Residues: CASSQESLPRRGRDTDTQYF.

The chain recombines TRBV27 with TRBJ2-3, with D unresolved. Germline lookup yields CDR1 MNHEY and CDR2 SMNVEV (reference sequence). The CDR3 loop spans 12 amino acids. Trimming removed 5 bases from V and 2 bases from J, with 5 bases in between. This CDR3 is CASSPNTDTQYF. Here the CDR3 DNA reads TGTGCCAGCAGTCCAAACACAGATACGCAGTATTTT.

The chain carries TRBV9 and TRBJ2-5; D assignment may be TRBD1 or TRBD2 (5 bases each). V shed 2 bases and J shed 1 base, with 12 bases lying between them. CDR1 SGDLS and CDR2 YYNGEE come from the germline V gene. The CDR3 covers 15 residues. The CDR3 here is CASSVSAGTQETQYF. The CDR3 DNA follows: TGTGCCAGCAGCGTTTCAGCCGGGACCCAAGAGACCCAGTACTTC.

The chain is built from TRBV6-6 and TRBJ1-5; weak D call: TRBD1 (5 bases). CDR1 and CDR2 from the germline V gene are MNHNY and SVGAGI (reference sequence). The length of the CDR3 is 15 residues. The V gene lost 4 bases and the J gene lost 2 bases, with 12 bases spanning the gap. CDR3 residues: CASSSPGGGNQPQHF. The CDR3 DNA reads TGTGCCAGCAGTTCCCCTGGGGGGGGCAATCAGCCCCAGCATTTT.

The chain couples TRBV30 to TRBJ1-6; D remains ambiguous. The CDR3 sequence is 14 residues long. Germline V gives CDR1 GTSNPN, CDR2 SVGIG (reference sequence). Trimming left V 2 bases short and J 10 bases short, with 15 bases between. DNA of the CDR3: TGTGCCTGGAGTTGGGGAAGGGATGGATCACCCCTCCACTTT. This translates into CAWSWGRDGSPLHF.

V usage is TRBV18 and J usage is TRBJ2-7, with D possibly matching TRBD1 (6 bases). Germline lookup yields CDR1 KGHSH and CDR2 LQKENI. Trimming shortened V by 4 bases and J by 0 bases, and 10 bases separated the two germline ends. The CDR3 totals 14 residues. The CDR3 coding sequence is TGTGCCAGCTCACAAGACAGGAGCTCCTACGAGCAGTACTTC. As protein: CASSQDRSSYEQYF. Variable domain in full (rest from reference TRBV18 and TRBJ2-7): NAGVMQNPRHLVRRRGQEARLRCSPMKGHSHVYWYRQLPEEGLKFMVYLQKENIIDESGMPKERFSAEFPKEGPSILRIQQVVRGDSAAYFCASSQDRSSYEQYFGPGTRLTVT.

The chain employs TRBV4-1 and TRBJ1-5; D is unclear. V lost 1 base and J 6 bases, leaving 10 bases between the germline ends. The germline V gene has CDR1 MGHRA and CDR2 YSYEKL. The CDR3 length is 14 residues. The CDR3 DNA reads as TGCGCCAGCAGCCAAGCACAGACGAGTCAGCCCCAGCATTTT. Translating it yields CASSQAQTSQPQHF.

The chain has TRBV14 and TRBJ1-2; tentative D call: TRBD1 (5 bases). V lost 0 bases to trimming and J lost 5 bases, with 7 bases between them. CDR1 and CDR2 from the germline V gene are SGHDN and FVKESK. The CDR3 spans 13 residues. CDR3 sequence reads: CASSQDRVYGYTF. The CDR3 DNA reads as TGTGCCAGCAGCCAAGACAGGGTTTATGGCTACACCTTC.

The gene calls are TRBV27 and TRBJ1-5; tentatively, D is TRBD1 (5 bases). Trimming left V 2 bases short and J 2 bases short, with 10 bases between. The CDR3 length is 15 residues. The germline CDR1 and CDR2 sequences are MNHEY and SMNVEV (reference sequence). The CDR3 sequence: CASSLQGAGNQPQHF. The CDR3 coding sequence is TGTGCCAGCAGTTTACAAGGGGCCGGCAATCAGCCCCAGCATTTT.

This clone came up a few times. CDR3: CASSPGTQSSEAFF. DNA for the CDR3: TGTGCCAGCAGCCCCGGGACACAGTCGAGTGAAGCTTTCTTT. The chain recombines TRBV7-6 with TRBJ1-1; a weak D match, TRBD1 (6 bases). The CDR3 loop spans 14 amino acids. Germline V gene data show CDR1 as SGHVS and CDR2 as FNYEAQ. Between the trimmed V and J ends, which lost 5 bases and 7 bases, there was a span of 17 bases.

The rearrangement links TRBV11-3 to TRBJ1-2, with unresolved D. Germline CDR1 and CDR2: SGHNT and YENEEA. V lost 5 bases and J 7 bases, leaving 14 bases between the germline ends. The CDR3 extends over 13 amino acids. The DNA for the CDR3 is TGTGCCAGCAGCCGTCCTTATTGGGGTGGCTACACCTTC. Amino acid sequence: CASSRPYWGGYTF.

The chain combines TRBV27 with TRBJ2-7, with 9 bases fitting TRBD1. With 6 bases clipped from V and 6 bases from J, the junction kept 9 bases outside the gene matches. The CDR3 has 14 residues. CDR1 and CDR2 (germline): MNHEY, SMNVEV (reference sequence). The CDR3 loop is CASRLGTGPVEQYF. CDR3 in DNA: TGTGCCAGCAGACTCGGGACAGGGCCGGTCGAGCAGTACTTC.

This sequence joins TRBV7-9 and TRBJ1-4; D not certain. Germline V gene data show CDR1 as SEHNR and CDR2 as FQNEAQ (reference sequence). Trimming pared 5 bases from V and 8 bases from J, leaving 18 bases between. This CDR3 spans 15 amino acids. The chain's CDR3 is CASSRESTDGEKLFF. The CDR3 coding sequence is TGTGCCAGCAGCCGCGAGTCCACGGACGGCGAAAAACTGTTTTTT. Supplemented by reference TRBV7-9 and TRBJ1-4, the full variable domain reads DTGVSQNPRHKITKRGQNVTFRCDPISEHNRLYWYRQTLGQGPEFLTYFQNEAQLEKSRLLSDRFSAERPKGSFSTLEIQRTEQGDSAMYLCASSRESTDGEKLFFGSGTQLSVL.

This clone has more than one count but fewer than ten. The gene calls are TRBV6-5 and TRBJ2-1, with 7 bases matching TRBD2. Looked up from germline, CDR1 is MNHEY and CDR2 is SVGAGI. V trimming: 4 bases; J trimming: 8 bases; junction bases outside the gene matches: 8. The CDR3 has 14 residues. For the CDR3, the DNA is TGTGCCAGCAGTTCAGGAGGACTAGGCGATGAGCAGTTCTTC. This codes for CASSSGGLGDEQFF.

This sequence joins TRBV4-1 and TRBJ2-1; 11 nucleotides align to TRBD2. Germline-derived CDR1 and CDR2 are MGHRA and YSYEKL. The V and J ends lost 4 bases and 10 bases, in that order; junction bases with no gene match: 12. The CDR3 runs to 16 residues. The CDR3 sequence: CASSRDPNSGGVEQFF. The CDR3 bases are TGCGCCAGCAGCCGAGATCCGAATAGCGGGGGGGTAGAGCAGTTCTTC.

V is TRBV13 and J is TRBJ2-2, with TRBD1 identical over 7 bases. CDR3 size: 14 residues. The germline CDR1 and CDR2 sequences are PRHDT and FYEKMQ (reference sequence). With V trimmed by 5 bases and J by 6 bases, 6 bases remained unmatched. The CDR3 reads CASSPKTGSGELFF. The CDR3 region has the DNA TGTGCCAGCAGCCCCAAGACAGGGTCCGGGGAGCTGTTTTTT. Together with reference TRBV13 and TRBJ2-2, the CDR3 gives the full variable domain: AAGVIQSPRHLIKEKRETATLKCYPIPRHDTVYWYQQGPGQDPQFLISFYEKMQSDKGSIPDRFSAQQFSDYHSELNMSSLELGDSALYFCASSPKTGSGELFFGEGSRLTVL.

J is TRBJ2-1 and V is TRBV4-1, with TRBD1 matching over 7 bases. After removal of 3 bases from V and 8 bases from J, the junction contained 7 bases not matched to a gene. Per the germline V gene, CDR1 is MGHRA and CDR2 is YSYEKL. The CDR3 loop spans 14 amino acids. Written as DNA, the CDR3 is TGCGCCAGCAGCCAGAGACAGGGAAAGTATGAGCAGTTCTTC. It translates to CASSQRQGKYEQFF.

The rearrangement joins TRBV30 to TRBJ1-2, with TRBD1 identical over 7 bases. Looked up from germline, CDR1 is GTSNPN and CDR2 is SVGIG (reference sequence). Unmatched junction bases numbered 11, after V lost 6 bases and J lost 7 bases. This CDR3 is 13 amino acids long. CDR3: CACTGTAFFGYTF. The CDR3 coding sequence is TGTGCCTGTACCGGGACAGCCTTCTTTGGCTACACCTTC.

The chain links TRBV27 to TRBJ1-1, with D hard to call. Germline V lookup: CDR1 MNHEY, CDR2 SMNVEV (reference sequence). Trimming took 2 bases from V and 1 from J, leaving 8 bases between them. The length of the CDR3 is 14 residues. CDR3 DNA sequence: TGTGCCAGCAGTTTACGGCCAGGGAACACTGAAGCTTTCTTT. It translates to CASSLRPGNTEAFF.

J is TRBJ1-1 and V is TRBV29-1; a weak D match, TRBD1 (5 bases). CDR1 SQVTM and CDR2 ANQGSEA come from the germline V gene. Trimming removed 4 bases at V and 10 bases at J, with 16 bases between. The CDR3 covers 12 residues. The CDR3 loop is CSVGGGDERAFF. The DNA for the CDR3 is TGCAGCGTTGGCGGAGGGGATGAGCGAGCTTTCTTT. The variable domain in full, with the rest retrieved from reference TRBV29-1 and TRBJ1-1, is SAVISQKPSRDICQRGTSLTIQCQVDSQVTMMFWYRQQPGQSLTLIATANQGSEATYESGFVIDKFPISRPNLTFSTLTVSNMSPEDSSIYLCSVGGGDERAFFGQGTRLTVV.

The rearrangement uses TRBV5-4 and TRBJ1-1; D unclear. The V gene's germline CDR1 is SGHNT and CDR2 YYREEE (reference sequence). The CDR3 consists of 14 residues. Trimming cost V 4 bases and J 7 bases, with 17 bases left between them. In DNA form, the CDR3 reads TGTGCCAGCAGCCTTGGGATGGGGATCCGTGAAGCTTTCTTT. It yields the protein CASSLGMGIREAFF. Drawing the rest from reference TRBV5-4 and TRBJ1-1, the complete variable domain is ETGVTQSPTHLIKTRGQQVTLRCSSQSGHNTVSWYQQALGQGPQFIFQYYREEENGRGNFPPRFSGLQFPNYSSELNVNALELDDSALYLCASSLGMGIREAFFGQGTRLTVV.

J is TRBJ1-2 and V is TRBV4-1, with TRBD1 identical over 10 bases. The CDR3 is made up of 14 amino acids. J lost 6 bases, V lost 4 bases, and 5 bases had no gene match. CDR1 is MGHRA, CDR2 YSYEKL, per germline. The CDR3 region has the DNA TGCGCCAGCAGCCCAATTGGGACAGGGGATGGCTACACCTTC. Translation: CASSPIGTGDGYTF.

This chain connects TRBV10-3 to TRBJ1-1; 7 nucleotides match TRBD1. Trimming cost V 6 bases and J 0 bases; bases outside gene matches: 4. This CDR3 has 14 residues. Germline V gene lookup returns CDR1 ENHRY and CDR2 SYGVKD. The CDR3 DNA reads TGTGCCATCAGCTGGGACAGCATGAACACTGAAGCTTTCTTT. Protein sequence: CAISWDSMNTEAFF.